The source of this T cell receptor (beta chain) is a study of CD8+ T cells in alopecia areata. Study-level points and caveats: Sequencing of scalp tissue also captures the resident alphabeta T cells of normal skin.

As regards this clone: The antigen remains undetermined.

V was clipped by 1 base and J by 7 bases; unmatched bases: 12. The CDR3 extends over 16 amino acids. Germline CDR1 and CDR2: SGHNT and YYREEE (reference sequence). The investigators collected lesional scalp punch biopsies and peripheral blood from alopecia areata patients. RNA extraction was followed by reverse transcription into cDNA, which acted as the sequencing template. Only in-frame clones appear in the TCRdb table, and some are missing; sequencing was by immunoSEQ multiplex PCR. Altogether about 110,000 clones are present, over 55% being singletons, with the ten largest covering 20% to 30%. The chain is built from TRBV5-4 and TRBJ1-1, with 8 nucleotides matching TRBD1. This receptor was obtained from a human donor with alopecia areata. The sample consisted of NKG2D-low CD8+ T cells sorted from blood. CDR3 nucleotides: TGTGCCAGCAGCTTGTGGCAGGGGGCGAGGGCCGGTGAAGCTTTCTTT. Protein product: CASSLWQGARAGEAFF.